The 7 T cell receptor beta chains below were found in one sample sequenced in a study of read filtering for tumor transcriptome and immune sequencing. Molecular barcoded adaptors covering alpha/delta and beta/gamma chains were used on about 390 ng RNA. TCRdb called the reads again in MiXCR, with one record for every CDR3 protein. The repertoire has roughly 60,000 distinct CDR3 sequences, 20% to 25% of them found once; the top ten carry roughly 15%. The sequenced material came from a population of CD138-negative cells sorted from bone marrow. The receptors here all came from a donor over 35 with multiple myeloma.

Comment on this clonotype: Since a much larger clone is just one base distant, this may be a read error. The rearrangement uses TRBV20-1 and TRBJ2-7; the D is unclear. Germline CDR1 DFQATT, CDR2 SNEGSKA (reference sequence). The CDR3 is 15 amino acids. Trimming took 1 base from V and 0 from J, leaving 13 bases between them. The CDR3 DNA sequence: TGCAGTGCTAGAGGAGGACGGGTTAACTCCTACGAGCAGTACTTC. It codes for CSARGGRVNSYEQYF.

This clonotype was counted many times. The V gene is TRBV12-3 or TRBV12-4, the J gene TRBJ1-1; D remains unclear. This CDR3 contains 14 residues. Trimming shortened V by 1 base and J by 0 bases, and 6 bases separated the two germline ends. The CDR3 coding sequence is TGTGCCAGCAGTTTAGACAGAGTGAACACTGAAGCTTTCTTT. It specifies CASSLDRVNTEAFF.

V and J are TRBV12-5 and TRBJ2-2; D not resolved. Trimming removed 1 base from V and 4 bases from J, with 7 bases in between. CDR3 length equals 14 residues. Per germline, CDR1 LGHNT and CDR2 FRNRAP. The CDR3 is CASGLEGSTGELFF. In DNA, the CDR3 is TGTGCTAGTGGTTTGGAAGGAAGCACCGGGGAGCTGTTTTTT.

In regard to this clonotype: Its ends do not fully match the called genes, so a read error is possible. V is TRBV27 and J is TRBJ1-1; maybe TRBD1 (5 bases). Germline V CDR1 and CDR2: MNHEY, SMNVEV (reference sequence). The CDR3 is 14 residues long. CDR3 loop: CASSPGVGAAEASF. In nucleotides, the CDR3 is TGTGCCAGCAGCCCCGGGGTCGGGGCAGCTGAAGCTTCCTTT.

At least ten counts were recorded for this clonotype. This chain links TRBV20-1 with TRBJ2-3, with 10 bases identical to TRBD2. CDR1 DFQATT and CDR2 SNEGSKA come from the germline V gene (reference sequence). With 5 bases clipped from V and 4 bases from J, the junction kept 6 bases outside the gene matches. This CDR3 spans 14 amino acids. The CDR3 here is CSAVKSGRADTQYF. CDR3 DNA sequence: TGCAGTGCTGTAAAGAGCGGGAGGGCAGATACGCAGTATTTT.

This clonotype was seen a few times. The chain is built from TRBV20-1 and TRBJ2-1, with D uncertain. CDR1 is DFQATT and CDR2 is SNEGSKA in the germline V gene (reference sequence). This CDR3 spans 10 amino acids. The germline V and J ends were trimmed by 6 bases and 7 bases, with 7 bases remaining between them. CDR3 residues: CSAQWNEQFF. CDR3 nucleotides: TGCAGTGCACAGTGGAATGAGCAGTTCTTC.

In its sample, this clonotype was seen many times. The J gene is TRBJ1-5, the V gene TRBV2; the D gene is possibly TRBD1 (5 bases). CDR1 and CDR2 (germline): SNHLY, FYNNEI. V was trimmed by 7 bases and J by 4 bases, leaving 11 bases between them. This CDR3 is built from 13 residues. This CDR3 reads CASKEGRNQPQHF. CDR3 nucleotides: TGTGCCAGCAAAGAGGGGCGAAATCAGCCCCAGCATTTT.